One and the same sample provided the 11 T cell receptor beta chains below, sequenced in a study of CD8+CD57+ T cells in acquired aplastic anemia. TCR beta VDJ combinations and CDR3 sequences were profiled from genomic DNA. MiXCR was run by TCRdb on the reads, yielding one entry per CDR3 protein. The sample shows a few hundred thousand distinct CDR3 sequences, over 60% of them seen only once. The sample comprised sorted CD4+, CD8+, or CD8+CD57+ T cells (not recorded which) from PBMCs. These TCRs come from a human donor in good health.

V gene TRBV7-9 combines with J gene TRBJ1-2; D ambiguous. V was pared by 6 bases and J by 7 bases, with 18 bases between. CDR1 is SEHNR, CDR2 FQNEAQ, per germline (reference sequence). This CDR3 is built from 14 residues. The CDR3 nucleotides are TGTGCCAGCAGTACGATTTTGAGGGCAGCTGGCTACACCTTC. This gives the protein CASSTILRAAGYTF.

CDR3 bases: TGCAGCGTTGAAGGGGGCGTAGGCTACACCTTC. This codes for CSVEGGVGYTF. V and J are TRBV29-1 and TRBJ1-2, with D perhaps matching TRBD1 (5 bases). Per germline, CDR1 SQVTM and CDR2 ANQGSEA. V was shortened by 1 base and J by 8 bases, with 8 bases between the two germline ends. The CDR3 extends over 11 amino acids.

The sample holds many counts of this clonotype. The chain uses TRBV12-3 or TRBV12-4 and TRBJ2-2; 10 bases line up with TRBD2. The CDR3 consists of 13 residues. V was pared by 7 bases and J by 7 bases, with 3 bases of the junction left unmatched. This CDR3 reads CASTSGGGGELFF. The CDR3 DNA is TGTGCCAGCACTAGCGGGGGCGGCGGGGAGCTGTTTTTT.

The V and J genes are TRBV6-1 and TRBJ1-1; 7 nucleotides agree with TRBD1. The CDR3 sequence is 14 residues long. Germline trimming cut 6 bases from V and 6 bases from J; bases unmatched to any gene: 10. Germline assignment: CDR1 MNHNS and CDR2 SASEGT. The CDR3 DNA reads TGTGCCAGCAGCACGACAGGGTATAGAGCTGAAGCTTTCTTT. It encodes CASSTTGYRAEAFF.

Remarks on this clonotype: Compared with germline, one end of the junction differs, possibly owing to a read error. The V call is TRBV7-2, the J call TRBJ1-1; D is possibly TRBD1 (6 bases). The CDR3 has 14 residues. CDR1 is SGHTA and CDR2 is FQGNSA in the germline V gene. CDR3 amino acids: CASSWDTLGTGAFF. DNA of the CDR3: TGTGCCAGCAGCTGGGACACACTAGGGACTGGAGCTTTCTTT. The full variable domain, rest sourced from reference TRBV7-2 and TRBJ1-1, is GAGVSQSPSNKVTEKGKDVELRCDPISGHTALYWYRQSLGQGLEFLIYFQGNSAPDKSGLPSDRFSAERTGGSVSTLTIQRTQQEDSAVYLCASSWDTLGTGAFFGQGTRLTVV.

The V and J genes are TRBV11-2 and TRBJ2-3; weak D call: TRBD1 (6 bases). The CDR3 runs 15 residues. Trimming shortened V by 7 bases and J by 4 bases, and 18 bases separated the two germline ends. The germline gives CDR1 SGHAT, CDR2 FQNNGV. CDR3 sequence reads: CASTSSGEQSDTQYF. The CDR3 coding sequence is TGTGCCAGCACCAGCTCAGGGGAACAGTCAGATACGCAGTATTTT. Variable domain in full (rest from reference TRBV11-2 and TRBJ2-3): EAGVAQSPRYKIIEKRQSVAFWCNPISGHATLYWYQQILGQGPKLLIQFQNNGVVDDSQLPKDRFSAERLKGVDSTLKIQPAKLEDSAVYLCASTSSGEQSDTQYFGPGTRLTVL.

The chain carries TRBV24-1 and TRBJ2-7; D ambiguous. Trimming stripped 3 bases from V and 2 bases from J, with 10 bases between. Germline CDR1 is KGHDR and CDR2 is SFDVKD. The CDR3 runs to 14 residues. This chain's CDR3 is CATSDPDIPYEQYF. Here the CDR3 DNA reads TGTGCCACCAGTGATCCTGACATCCCCTACGAGCAGTACTTC.

The table lists this clonotype with many counts. The CDR3, as DNA: TGTGCCAGCAGTTACTCGAGTCCAGCTAACACTGAAGCTTTCTTT. Protein product: CASSYSSPANTEAFF. This chain joins TRBV6-6 and TRBJ1-1; D not certain. V shed 0 bases and J shed 2 bases, with 10 bases lying between them. Germline assignment: CDR1 MNHNY and CDR2 SVGAGI (reference sequence). The CDR3 extends over 15 amino acids.

The rearrangement uses TRBV2 and TRBJ1-1; D perhaps matches TRBD1 (5 bases). The CDR3 contains 12 residues. The germline V and J ends were trimmed by 10 bases and 5 bases, with 14 bases remaining between them. Looked up from germline, CDR1 is SNHLY and CDR2 is FYNNEI. In nucleotides, the CDR3 is TGTGCCACCCCGGGCAGGGTAACTGAAGCTTTCTTT. Protein sequence: CATPGRVTEAFF. Drawing the rest from reference TRBV2 and TRBJ1-1, the complete variable domain is EPEVTQTPSHQVTQMGQEVILRCVPISNHLYFYWYRQILGQKVEFLVSFYNNEISEKSEIFDDQFSVERPDGSNFTLKIRSTKLEDSAMYFCATPGRVTEAFFGQGTRLTVV.

Worth noting for this clonotype: The conserved final phenylalanine or tryptophan is absent from the CDR3, which likely points to a read error. It is unclear where the CDR3 begins or ends on the DNA, so no DNA is shown, and the CDR3 is as TCRdb lists it. The chain links TRBV20-1 to TRBJ1-3. Ends included, the CDR3 has 10 residues. Per the germline V gene, CDR1 is DFQATT and CDR2 is SNEGSKA (reference sequence). The CDR3 is CSARPGLRFA.

For this clonotype: Mismatch with germline at one junction end may stem from a read error. V is TRBV7-9 and J is TRBJ2-5; 8 positions agree with TRBD2. There are 18 residues in the CDR3. CDR1 and CDR2 from the germline V gene are SEHNR and FQNEAQ (reference sequence). The CDR3 is CASSLRVRDPGGVETQYF. The CDR3 DNA reads TGTGCTAGCAGCTTACGCGTGCGAGACCCGGGGGGGGTGGAGACCCAGTACTTC.